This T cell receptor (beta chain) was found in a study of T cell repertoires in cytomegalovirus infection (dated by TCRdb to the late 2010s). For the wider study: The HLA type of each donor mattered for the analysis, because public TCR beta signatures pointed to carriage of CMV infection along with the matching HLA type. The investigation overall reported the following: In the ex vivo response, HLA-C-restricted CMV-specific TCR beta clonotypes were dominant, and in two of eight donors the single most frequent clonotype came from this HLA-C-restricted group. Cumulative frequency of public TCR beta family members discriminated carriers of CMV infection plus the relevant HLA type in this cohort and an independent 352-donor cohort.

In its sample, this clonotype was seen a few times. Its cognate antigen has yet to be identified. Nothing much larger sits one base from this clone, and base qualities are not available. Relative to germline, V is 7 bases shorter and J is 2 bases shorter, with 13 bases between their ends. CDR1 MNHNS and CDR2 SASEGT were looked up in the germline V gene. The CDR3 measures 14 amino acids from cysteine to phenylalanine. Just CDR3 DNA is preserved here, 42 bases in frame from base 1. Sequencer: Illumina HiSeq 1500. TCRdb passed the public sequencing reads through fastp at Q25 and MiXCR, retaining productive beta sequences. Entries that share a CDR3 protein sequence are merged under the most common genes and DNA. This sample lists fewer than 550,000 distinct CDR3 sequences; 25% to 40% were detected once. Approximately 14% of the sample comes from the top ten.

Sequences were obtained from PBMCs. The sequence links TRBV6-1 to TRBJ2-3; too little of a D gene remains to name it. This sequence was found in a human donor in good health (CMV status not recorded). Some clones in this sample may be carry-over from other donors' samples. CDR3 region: CASTLPQNTDTQYF. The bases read TGTGCCAGCACTCTCCCACAAAACACAGATACGCAGTATTTT.